The 10 T cell receptor beta chains listed next were all sequenced from one sample in a study of shared clonotypes between healthy human individuals. The table came from immunoSEQ multiplex PCR; TCRdb's copy has only in-frame clones and leaves some out. The sample has about half a million clones; about 84% are singletons. Material: PBMCs. Receptor source: a woman aged 40 to 49 in good health. Some clones in this sample may be carry-over from other donors' samples.

For this clone: This likely came from a read error, as a far larger clone is one base away. Other DNA sequences from this sample encode an identical CDR3 as well. The chain combines TRBV10-3 with TRBJ2-2; a possible D gene is TRBD1 (7 bases). Per the germline V gene, CDR1 is ENHRY and CDR2 is SYGVKD. The CDR3 is 16 residues long. The DNA of the CDR3 is TGTGCCATCAGTGTTGGGGGGACAGCGAATACCGGGGAGCTGTTTTTT. Protein product: CAISVGGTANTGELFF.

CDR3 protein: CASSLGQGIGEQYF. The CDR3 nucleotides are TGCGCCAGCAGCCTGGGACAGGGTATCGGCGAGCAGTACTTC. The chain is built from TRBV5-1 and TRBJ2-5; 9 bases map to TRBD1. TRBJ2-7 matches the DNA end more closely, so the J call is doubtful. The length of the CDR3 is 14 residues. Germline V gene sequence: CDR1 SGHRS, CDR2 YFSETQ.

The chain couples TRBV29-1 to TRBJ2-5; the match to TRBD1 covers 9 bases. The germline CDR1 and CDR2 sequences are SQVTM and ANQGSEA. This CDR3 spans 13 amino acids. The V segment lost 5 bases and the J segment 4 bases; nucleotides outside the gene matches: 5. CDR3 in DNA: TGCAGCGTTTGGGGACAGGGCGTAGAGACCCAGTACTTC. Protein product: CSVWGQGVETQYF.

The chain carries TRBV11-1 and TRBJ2-2; tentatively, D is TRBD1 (6 bases). This CDR3 has 13 amino acids. Trimming stripped 2 bases from V and 7 bases from J, with 8 bases between. In germline, CDR1 is SGHAT, CDR2 FQDESV (reference sequence). This CDR3 reads CASSLQGIGELFF. The CDR3 DNA reads TGTGCCAGCAGCTTACAGGGGATCGGGGAGCTGTTTTTT.

A word on this clone: This sequence is one base from a far larger clone and is likely a read error. Other DNA variants within this sample encode the same CDR3. The chain employs TRBV19 and TRBJ2-5; D perhaps matches TRBD2 (5 bases). CDR3 length: 13 amino acids. The germline gives CDR1 LNHDA, CDR2 SQIVND (reference sequence). CDR3 nucleotides: TGTGCTAGTAGTGCCACCGGAGGAGAGACCCAGTACTTC. As protein: CASSATGGETQYF.

This chain uses TRBV11-2 with TRBJ1-2, with 8 bases matching TRBD1. The CDR3 length is 16 residues. V dropped 2 bases and J dropped 6; count of bases not matched to a gene: 11. Germline values: CDR1 SGHAT, CDR2 FQNNGV. CDR3 region: CASSLRRSTGGDGYTF. CDR3 nucleotide sequence: TGTGCCAGCAGCTTAAGGAGATCAACAGGGGGGGATGGCTACACCTTC. The whole variable domain, filled in from reference TRBV11-2 and TRBJ1-2, reads EAGVAQSPRYKIIEKRQSVAFWCNPISGHATLYWYQQILGQGPKLLIQFQNNGVVDDSQLPKDRFSAERLKGVDSTLKIQPAKLEDSAVYLCASSLRRSTGGDGYTFGSGTRLTVV.

The rearrangement uses TRBV11-2 and TRBJ2-7; D gene ambiguous. Trimming removed 0 bases from V and 3 bases from J, with 9 bases in between. Germline V lookup: CDR1 SGHAT, CDR2 FQNNGV. This CDR3 is 14 amino acids long. Written as DNA, the CDR3 is TGTGCCAGCAGCTTAGATCTTTGGGGCTACGAGCAGTACTTC. Residues: CASSLDLWGYEQYF.

This sequence joins TRBV7-9 and TRBJ2-3; 10 bases line up with TRBD2. The CDR3 totals 16 residues. J gave up 2 bases and V 0 bases, and 2 bases lay outside the gene matches. Germline CDR1 is SEHNR and CDR2 is FQNEAQ (reference sequence). The chain's CDR3 is CASSLATSGDTDTQYF. In DNA form, the CDR3 reads TGTGCCAGCAGCTTAGCTACTAGCGGGGACACAGATACGCAGTATTTT.

Notes on this clone: This may stem from a read error, because a much larger clone lies one nucleotide away. J is TRBJ1-1 and V is TRBV27; no clear D. CDR3 size: 12 residues. Germline CDR1 is MNHEY and CDR2 is SMNVEV (reference sequence). V lost 3 bases and J 1 base, leaving 3 bases between the germline ends. The CDR3 DNA is TGTGCCAGCAGTTTCCCGAACACTGAAGCTTTCTTT. It yields the protein CASSFPNTEAFF.

The chain has TRBV29-1 and TRBJ1-2, with 8 bases fitting TRBD1. The CDR3 runs 15 residues. Germline lookup yields CDR1 SQVTM and CDR2 ANQGSEA. The junction had 9 bases not matched to a gene; V was cut back by 4 bases and J by 2 bases. The CDR3 region has the DNA TGCAGCGTTGCCCGGACAGGGAACGGAAACTATGGCTACACCTTC. Protein product: CSVARTGNGNYGYTF.